These 16 T cell receptor beta chains share one sample of origin, sequenced in a study of cytomegalovirus exposure and HLA in healthy donors. Sequencing was performed with immunoSEQ multiplex PCR; in TCRdb, only in-frame clones are kept and a portion is missing. Altogether 300,000 to 400,000 clones are present, approximately 86% being singletons, with the ten largest covering roughly 0.88%. Sequenced sample: PBMCs. These receptors were taken from a man aged 25 to 40 in good health and CMV-seronegative.

In nucleotides, the CDR3 is TGTGCCAGCTCACAGGGAGGGCGGGAGACCCAGTACTTC. Amino acid sequence: CASSQGGRETQYF. This chain joins TRBV25-1 and TRBJ2-5; D may be TRBD2 (7 bases). This CDR3 contains 13 residues. V was clipped by 8 bases and J by 5 bases, with 15 bases between them. Germline V gene lookup returns CDR1 MGHDK and CDR2 SYGVNS.

The V call is TRBV7-8, the J call TRBJ2-1; 8 bases align to TRBD2. The CDR3 has 14 amino acids. V gave up 5 bases and J gave up 6 bases; unmatched junction bases: 6. CDR1 is SGHVS and CDR2 is FQNEAQ in the germline V gene. The CDR3 DNA reads TGTGCCAGCAGCCCGGGGGGGCCGGCCAATGAGCAGTTCTTC. Protein sequence: CASSPGGPANEQFF.

J is TRBJ1-3 and V is TRBV19, with 7 bases that match TRBD1. The CDR3 totals 15 residues. In germline, CDR1 is LNHDA, CDR2 SQIVND (reference sequence). V lost 5 bases to trimming and J lost 0 bases; unmatched junction nucleotides: 4. The DNA of the CDR3 is TGTGCCAGTAGTGTGGACAGGAACTCTGGAAACACCATATATTTT. Amino acids: CASSVDRNSGNTIYF.

The chain is built from TRBV7-9 and TRBJ2-1; 8 bases align to TRBD1. CDR3 size: 15 residues. V lost 5 bases and J lost 4; bases outside the gene matches: 7. Germline CDR1 reads SEHNR; CDR2 reads FQNEAQ (reference sequence). CDR3 DNA: TGTGCCAGCAGCCCCGGACAGGGTCAATACAATGAGCAGTTCTTC. This codes for CASSPGQGQYNEQFF.

The genes are TRBV7-6 and TRBJ2-7; the D gene is possibly TRBD2 (5 bases). The CDR3 covers 16 residues. CDR1 and CDR2 (germline): SGHVS, FNYEAQ. Trimming removed 4 bases at V and 2 bases at J, with 18 bases between. This CDR3 reads CASSSFPRGSTYEQYF. The CDR3 nucleotides read TGTGCCAGCAGCTCGTTCCCCAGAGGGAGCACCTACGAGCAGTACTTC.

This chain links TRBV7-9 with TRBJ2-3; 9 nucleotides agree with TRBD2. The CDR3 has 16 amino acids. CDR1 is SEHNR and CDR2 is FQNEAQ in the germline V gene (reference sequence). Germline trimming cut 5 bases from V and 1 base from J; bases unmatched to any gene: 7. This CDR3 is CASSKNSGGGTDTQYF. In nucleotides, the CDR3 is TGTGCCAGCAGCAAAAATAGCGGGGGAGGCACAGATACGCAGTATTTT.

The chain links TRBV19 to TRBJ1-1, with 7 bases fitting TRBD1. The CDR3 is 14 residues long. The germline CDR1 and CDR2 sequences are LNHDA and SQIVND (reference sequence). V gave up 10 bases and J gave up 2 bases; unmatched junction bases: 10. CDR3 DNA: TGTGCCACCCGTAAGGGGGCCCCAAACACTGAAGCTTTCTTT. This sequence encodes CATRKGAPNTEAFF. Together with reference TRBV19 and TRBJ1-1, the CDR3 gives the full variable domain: DGGITQSPKYLFRKEGQNVTLSCEQNLNHDAMYWYRQDPGQGLRLIYYSQIVNDFQKGDIAEGYSVSREKKESFPLTVTSAQKNPTAFYLCATRKGAPNTEAFFGQGTRLTVV.

The chain employs TRBV19 and TRBJ1-2; 7 bases are shared with TRBD1. Trimming removed 4 bases from V and 6 bases from J; junction bases left unmatched: 8. The germline V gene has CDR1 LNHDA and CDR2 SQIVND (reference sequence). The CDR3 has 14 amino acids. The CDR3 loop is CASSRSTGSNGYTF. The DNA of the CDR3 is TGTGCCAGTAGTAGATCGACAGGGTCAAATGGCTACACCTTC.

The V gene is TRBV27, the J gene TRBJ1-1; 7 bases fit TRBD1. Germline loops: CDR1 MNHEY, CDR2 SMNVEV (reference sequence). CDR3 length: 14 residues. With 6 bases clipped from V and 5 bases from J, the junction kept 9 bases outside the gene matches. CDR3 in amino acids: CASRARGLGTEAFF. The CDR3 region has the DNA TGTGCCAGCAGAGCTAGGGGGCTGGGAACTGAAGCTTTCTTT.

The chain joins TRBV5-4 to TRBJ1-2; 11 positions match TRBD1. V lost 1 base and J lost 7; bases outside the gene matches: 3. Germline loops: CDR1 SGHNT, CDR2 YYREEE (reference sequence). CDR3 length: 14 amino acids. The CDR3 protein is CASSLKDRGPGYTF. The CDR3 DNA reads TGTGCCAGCAGCTTGAAGGACAGGGGGCCTGGCTACACCTTC.

This chain joins TRBV7-8 and TRBJ1-5, with 8 bases fitting TRBD1. This CDR3 region has 15 residues. CDR1 SGHVS and CDR2 FQNEAQ come from the germline V gene. V was clipped by 5 bases and J by 5 bases; unmatched bases: 8. The CDR3: CASSLAGGRHQPQHF. The CDR3 DNA reads as TGTGCCAGCAGCCTTGCAGGGGGCCGGCATCAGCCCCAGCATTTT.

The chain uses TRBV7-2 and TRBJ2-1, with 15 bases fitting TRBD2. V gave up 5 bases and J gave up 5 bases; unmatched junction bases: 10. In germline, CDR1 is SGHTA, CDR2 FQGNSA. CDR3 size: 18 residues. The CDR3 region is CASSERIRTSGGDNEQFF. As DNA, the CDR3 is TGTGCCAGCAGCGAGCGAATTAGGACTAGCGGGGGGGACAATGAGCAGTTCTTC.

The chain is built from TRBV7-2 and TRBJ2-2; perhaps TRBD1 as D (6 bases). This CDR3 region has 15 residues. CDR1 and CDR2 (germline): SGHTA, FQGNSA. V was cut by 5 bases and J by 0 bases, with 10 bases left in between. The CDR3 region is CASSPAGANTGELFF. DNA for the CDR3: TGTGCCAGCAGCCCCGCAGGGGCGAACACCGGGGAGCTGTTTTTT.

The CDR3 sequence: CASSPDLGENQPQHF. Here the CDR3 DNA reads TGTGCCAGCTCCCCGGATCTTGGGGAGAATCAGCCCCAGCATTTT. V gene TRBV18 combines with J gene TRBJ1-5; D is unresolved. Trimming took 6 bases from V and 4 from J, leaving 16 bases between them. From germline, CDR1 is KGHSH and CDR2 LQKENI. The CDR3 loop spans 15 amino acids.

This clone was found a few times. The V gene is TRBV6-5, the J gene TRBJ2-7; weak D call: TRBD1 (8 bases). CDR1 MNHEY and CDR2 SVGAGI come from the germline V gene. V dropped 8 bases and J dropped 2 bases, with 13 bases sitting between them. There are 13 residues in the CDR3. CDR3 bases: TGTGCCAGCGGGAGGGACAGGACCTACGAGCAGTACTTC. This gives the protein CASGRDRTYEQYF.

This clone has more than one count but fewer than ten. This chain joins TRBV2 and TRBJ1-1; D call uncertain. The CDR3 has 14 residues. Per the germline V gene, CDR1 is SNHLY and CDR2 is FYNNEI. V dropped 3 bases and J dropped 0 bases, with 8 bases sitting between them. The chain's CDR3 is CASSDSLMNTEAFF. CDR3 DNA sequence: TGTGCCAGCAGTGATTCACTAATGAACACTGAAGCTTTCTTT.